The 31 T cell receptor beta chains listed next were all sequenced from one sample in a study of blood T cell repertoires in COVID-19. TCRdb keeps only in-frame clones here, not all; method: immunoSEQ multiplex PCR. The sample consists of approximately 80,000 clones, 88% of them appearing once. The sample was peripheral blood. These receptors all stem from a human donor in a cohort sampled during active COVID-19.

The chain uses TRBV3-1 (or the pseudogene TRBV3-2) and TRBJ1-1; a weak D match, TRBD1 (5 bases). The V end lost 4 bases, the J end lost 5 bases, and 14 bases lay between the germline ends. Germline V gene sequence: CDR1 LGHDT, CDR2 YNNKEL (reference sequence). This CDR3 contains 14 residues. This CDR3 reads CASSRAGDLTEAFF. CDR3 in DNA: TGTGCCAGCAGCCGAGCCGGGGACTTAACTGAAGCTTTCTTT.

The V call is TRBV27, the J call TRBJ1-2; the D gene is possibly TRBD1 (6 bases). The CDR3 totals 10 residues. Per germline, CDR1 MNHEY and CDR2 SMNVEV (reference sequence). The CDR3 region is CASGVSRYTF. CDR3 DNA: TGTGCGTCAGGGGTTTCGCGCTACACCTTC.

This clone came up a few times. The chain links TRBV30 to TRBJ2-3; tentative D call: TRBD2 (7 bases). The V gene's germline CDR1 is GTSNPN and CDR2 SVGIG (reference sequence). V lost 6 bases and J lost 6, with 19 bases in between. This CDR3 has 14 residues. The CDR3 DNA sequence: TGTGCCTGTAGTAGGGGGGGCTTTGTTGATACGCAGTATTTT. Its protein product is CACSRGGFVDTQYF.

V is TRBV15 and J is TRBJ1-3, with TRBD1 matching over 8 bases. This CDR3 has 16 amino acids. Per the germline V gene, CDR1 is LNHNV and CDR2 is YYDKDF (reference sequence). J lost 2 bases, V lost 0 bases, and 3 bases had no gene match. The CDR3 spells CATSRETGVAGNTIYF. CDR3 bases: TGTGCCACCAGCAGAGAGACAGGGGTGGCTGGAAACACCATATATTTT.

The chain joins TRBV12-3 or TRBV12-4 to TRBJ2-7, with TRBD1 matching 7 bases. Trimming removed 1 base from V and 4 bases from J; junction bases left unmatched: 1. The CDR3 loop spans 13 amino acids. The CDR3: CASSLGDSYEQYF. In nucleotides, the CDR3 is TGTGCCAGCAGTTTAGGGGACAGTTACGAGCAGTACTTC.

This clone appeared once. J is TRBJ1-2 and V is TRBV2, with a weak D call TRBD1 (6 bases). Trimming stripped 10 bases from V and 2 bases from J, with 11 bases between. The CDR3 spans 12 residues. The germline V gene has CDR1 SNHLY and CDR2 FYNNEI. The CDR3 nucleotides read TGTGCCAACCACGGGACAAACTATGGCTACACCTTC. This translates into CANHGTNYGYTF.

On this clone: Other DNA variants within this sample encode the same CDR3. The V gene is TRBV6-1, the J gene TRBJ2-1, with 11 bases lining up with TRBD2. Germline V gene lookup returns CDR1 MNHNS and CDR2 SASEGT. The CDR3 sequence is 15 residues long. V gave up 3 bases and J gave up 6 bases; unmatched junction bases: 4. The CDR3 here is CASSERLAGGNEQFF. In nucleotides, the CDR3 is TGTGCCAGCAGTGAGAGGCTAGCGGGGGGCAATGAGCAGTTCTTC.

V usage is TRBV7-3 and J usage is TRBJ2-1; TRBD2 aligns across 8 bases. The CDR3 consists of 15 residues. In germline, CDR1 is SGHTA, CDR2 FQGTGA. V dropped 2 bases and J dropped 4; count of bases not matched to a gene: 4. The CDR3 nucleotides are TGTGCCAGCAGCTTAGCGGGGGGCCCGTACAATGAGCAGTTCTTC. Translated, it gives CASSLAGGPYNEQFF.

The J gene is TRBJ2-1, the V gene TRBV19, with TRBD1 matching 8 bases. The germline CDR1 and CDR2 sequences are LNHDA and SQIVND (reference sequence). Trimming took 5 bases from V and 1 from J; bases not matched to a gene: 7. The CDR3 is made up of 16 amino acids. CDR3 sequence reads: CASSVQGALSYNEQFF. The CDR3 DNA sequence: TGTGCCAGTAGTGTGCAGGGGGCTTTGTCCTACAATGAGCAGTTCTTC.

The gene calls are TRBV3-1 (or the pseudogene TRBV3-2) and TRBJ1-5, with D perhaps TRBD1 (6 bases). The germline V gene has CDR1 LGHDT and CDR2 YNNKEL (reference sequence). Trimming cost V 1 base and J 0 bases, with 10 bases left between them. CDR3 size: 16 residues. CDR3 nucleotides: TGTGCCAGCAGCCAAGGGCAGGGGCTTAGCAATCAGCCCCAGCATTTT. Residues: CASSQGQGLSNQPQHF.

As to this clone: One end of the junction does not line up with germline, which may come from a read error. The rearrangement links TRBV6-2 or TRBV6-3 to TRBJ1-5, with D possibly being TRBD1 (5 bases). Germline CDR1 reads MNHEY; CDR2 reads SVGEGT. CDR3 length equals 21 residues. The CDR3 is CASSNSIGTAAGTLSNQPQHF. CDR3 DNA sequence: TGTGCCAGCAGTAACTCAATAGGGACCGCCGCCGGGACTTTAAGCAATCAGCCCCAGCATTTT.

This clone was picked up one time. The V call is TRBV6-1, the J call TRBJ2-5; 9 nucleotides line up with TRBD1. The V segment lost 3 bases and the J segment 10 bases; nucleotides outside the gene matches: 9. Germline CDR1 is MNHNS and CDR2 is SASEGT. This CDR3 spans 14 amino acids. CDR3 DNA sequence: TGTGCCAGCAGTGATGGGACAGGGAACCTCGGCCAGTACTTC. Residues: CASSDGTGNLGQYF.

The chain has TRBV5-1 and TRBJ2-7; 11 positions agree with TRBD1. This CDR3 has 16 residues. In germline, CDR1 is SGHRS, CDR2 YFSETQ. J gave up 5 bases and V 5 bases, and 12 bases lay outside the gene matches. The CDR3 DNA reads TGCGCCAGCAGTCCGGCCCCGGACAGGGGGCCCAACGAGCAGTACTTC. Its protein is CASSPAPDRGPNEQYF.

The count of this clone is one. The chain has TRBV24-1 and TRBJ2-1; TRBD2 agrees at 9 bases. CDR1 is KGHDR, CDR2 SFDVKD, per germline. The CDR3 is made up of 16 amino acids. V was pared by 3 bases and J by 8 bases, with 10 bases of the junction left unmatched. The CDR3 bases are TGTGCCACCAGTGATGGGGCGGGACTAGCTCGCGATGAGCAGTTCTTC. Protein sequence: CATSDGAGLARDEQFF.

The CDR3 loop reads CASSVRTETYNEQFF. For the CDR3, the DNA is TGTGCCAGCAGCGTAAGGACAGAGACTTACAATGAGCAGTTCTTC. The chain is built from TRBV9 and TRBJ2-1; D is perhaps TRBD1 (6 bases). This CDR3 region has 15 residues. V gave up 1 base and J gave up 4 bases, with 12 bases separating them. Germline assignment: CDR1 SGDLS and CDR2 YYNGEE.

The chain couples TRBV4-1 to TRBJ1-1, with a possible D match to TRBD1 (5 bases). This CDR3 region has 12 residues. With 4 bases removed from V and 11 bases from J, the gap between germline ends came to 14 bases. Germline values: CDR1 MGHRA, CDR2 YSYEKL. The CDR3 spells CASSPGHPPAFF. The CDR3 region has the DNA TGCGCCAGCAGCCCCGGACACCCGCCGGCTTTCTTT.

V gene TRBV28 combines with J gene TRBJ2-7; D perhaps matches TRBD2 (5 bases). Trimming pared 7 bases from V and 6 bases from J, leaving 19 bases between. This CDR3 spans 14 amino acids. Germline V gene data show CDR1 as MDHEN and CDR2 as SYDVKM. The CDR3 DNA sequence: TGTGCCAGCACCCCGAGGGCGCACGGTGGCGAGCAGTACTTC. It specifies CASTPRAHGGEQYF.

The V gene is TRBV6-5, the J gene TRBJ1-3, with D possibly matching TRBD1 (5 bases). The germline V gene encodes CDR1 MNHEY and CDR2 SVGAGI. There are 13 residues in the CDR3. The V end lost 8 bases, the J end lost 2 bases, and 10 bases lay between the germline ends. Written as DNA, the CDR3 is TGTGCCAGCCGGAGGGGCACTGGAAACACCATATATTTT. Translated: CASRRGTGNTIYF.

The chain couples TRBV11-2 to TRBJ2-1; 8 bases are shared with TRBD2. V was pared by 0 bases and J by 5 bases, with 12 bases of the junction left unmatched. Germline V gene lookup returns CDR1 SGHAT and CDR2 FQNNGV. The CDR3 loop spans 18 amino acids. This CDR3 is CASSLDHRGGLVDNEQFF. CDR3 nucleotide sequence: TGTGCCAGCAGCTTAGATCATCGCGGGGGGCTTGTCGACAATGAGCAGTTCTTC.

The rearrangement links TRBV7-2 to TRBJ1-2; 7 bases fit TRBD1. From germline, CDR1 is SGHTA and CDR2 FQGNSA. J was trimmed by 8 bases and V by 4 bases; bases with no gene match: 13. CDR3 length: 15 residues. CDR3: CASSSETGRASGYTF. The DNA of the CDR3 is TGTGCCAGCAGCTCTGAGACAGGGCGGGCAAGCGGCTACACCTTC.

This clone came up a few times. The CDR3: CASSVGQGTNYNEQFF. In DNA, the CDR3 is TGTGCCAGCAGCGTTGGGCAGGGGACCAACTACAATGAGCAGTTCTTC. V gene TRBV27 combines with J gene TRBJ2-1, with D perhaps matching TRBD1 (6 bases). The V gene's germline CDR1 is MNHEY and CDR2 SMNVEV (reference sequence). This CDR3 spans 16 amino acids. Trimming shortened V by 6 bases and J by 3 bases, and 18 bases separated the two germline ends.

This clone was seen a handful of times. This sequence joins TRBV5-1 and TRBJ2-7; D is unresolved. CDR1 is SGHRS, CDR2 YFSETQ, per germline. Trimming removed 4 bases from V and 1 base from J, with 12 bases in between. The CDR3 is made up of 14 amino acids. This chain's CDR3 is CASSLPGQSYEQYF. CDR3 nucleotides: TGCGCCAGCAGCCTACCGGGTCAATCCTACGAGCAGTACTTC.

This clone was found a few times. This chain uses TRBV7-6 with TRBJ2-1, with TRBD2 as a possible D gene (6 bases). Germline values: CDR1 SGHVS, CDR2 FNYEAQ. The CDR3 is made up of 16 amino acids. Trimming removed 0 bases from V and 0 bases from J, with 9 bases in between. The CDR3 nucleotides are TGTGCCAGCAGCTTAGCGCTCGGGAGCTCCTACAATGAGCAGTTCTTC. Amino acids: CASSLALGSSYNEQFF.

The chain combines TRBV7-9 with TRBJ2-1, with 12 nucleotides matching TRBD2. V lost 4 bases to trimming and J lost 13 bases; unmatched junction nucleotides: 5. Germline lookup yields CDR1 SEHNR and CDR2 FQNEAQ (reference sequence). CDR3 length equals 13 residues. DNA for the CDR3: TGTGCCAGCAGCTCTAGCGGGGGGGCCGCTCAGTTCTTC. Translating it yields CASSSSGGAAQFF.

The gene calls are TRBV10-2 and TRBJ2-7; the D gene is possibly TRBD2 (6 bases). V was shortened by 3 bases and J by 2 bases, with 14 bases between the two germline ends. Germline V lookup: CDR1 WSHSY, CDR2 SAAADI. The CDR3 loop spans 15 amino acids. CDR3 nucleotides: TGCGCCAGCAGTGAAACCGGGACTTACACCTACGAGCAGTACTTC. It encodes CASSETGTYTYEQYF.

V and J are TRBV6-5 and TRBJ2-5; D is possibly TRBD1 (5 bases). CDR1 and CDR2 from the germline V gene are MNHEY and SVGAGI. Trimming took off 7 bases at V and 4 bases at J, with 13 bases between the two ends. CDR3 size: 13 residues. CDR3 nucleotides: TGTGCCAGCACCCGGCCAGGGTCAGAGACCCAGTACTTC. Protein sequence: CASTRPGSETQYF.

The genes are TRBV21-1 and TRBJ2-1; the D segment call TRBD1 is taken from the table without a DNA check. TRBV21-1 is a documented pseudogene. There are 13 residues in the CDR3. CDR3 bases: TGTGCCAGCGGACAGGGATCCTACAATGAGCAGTTCTTC. Its protein is CASGQGSYNEQFF.

V is TRBV19 and J is TRBJ2-6; possibly TRBD1 for D (6 bases). The germline V gene has CDR1 LNHDA and CDR2 SQIVND (reference sequence). V dropped 2 bases and J dropped 3 bases, with 11 bases sitting between them. The CDR3 has 16 amino acids. For the CDR3, the DNA is TGTGCCAGTAGTATATCAGGGGCCGGTGGGGCCAACGTCCTGACTTTC. Its protein is CASSISGAGGANVLTF.

The chain is built from TRBV25-1 and TRBJ2-2, with D unclear. Germline V gene lookup returns CDR1 MGHDK and CDR2 SYGVNS. The CDR3 is 13 amino acids. CDR3 coding DNA: TGTCCCTCCAGCAGACAAAAAACCGGGGAGCTGTTTTTT. It translates to CPSSRQKTGELFF.

V and J are TRBV6-1 and TRBJ2-7; 9 nucleotides align to TRBD1. The CDR3 sequence is 15 residues long. CDR1 MNHNS and CDR2 SASEGT come from the germline V gene. The junction had 3 bases not matched to a gene; V was cut back by 2 bases and J by 1 base. The CDR3 sequence: CASSESGTGSYEQYF. The DNA of the CDR3 is TGTGCCAGCAGTGAATCCGGGACAGGGTCCTACGAGCAGTACTTC.

This clone was counted once. This rearrangement joins TRBV5-8 to TRBJ2-7, with 11 bases lining up with TRBD2. The J segment lost 7 bases and the V segment lost 2 bases, leaving 8 bases of the junction unmatched. Germline-derived CDR1 and CDR2 are SGHTS and YDEGEE. CDR3 length: 15 residues. The DNA for the CDR3 is TGTGCCAGCAGCTTCTCTGGACTAGCGGGTCAAGAGCAGTACTTC. Translation: CASSFSGLAGQEQYF.